This section outlines one T cell receptor (beta chain) sequence together with its context. Its cognate antigen is unknown. This specimen belongs to a study of response to subunit inactivated influenza vaccine. Study-level findings and limits: Seasonal influenza vaccination, on each occasion, was suggested by the authors to recruit few new T cells.

TCRdb ran MiXCR on the RT-PCR reads and lists one entry per CDR3 protein. This table holds 200,000 to 250,000 distinct CDR3 sequences, 10% to 15% found once. Source: non-naive T cells sorted from PBMCs, taken around two weeks before vaccination. The clonotype originates from a man aged 45-65 years who received an inactivated influenza vaccine.

The CDR3 reads CASRLQKNQPQHF. The CDR3 DNA sequence: TGTGCCAGCAGGCTGCAGAAGAATCAGCCCCAGCATTTT. The chain recombines TRBV2 with TRBJ1-5; D is undetermined. V was trimmed by 6 bases and J by 4 bases, leaving 10 bases between them. This CDR3 has 13 amino acids. CDR1 and CDR2 from the germline V gene are SNHLY and FYNNEI.